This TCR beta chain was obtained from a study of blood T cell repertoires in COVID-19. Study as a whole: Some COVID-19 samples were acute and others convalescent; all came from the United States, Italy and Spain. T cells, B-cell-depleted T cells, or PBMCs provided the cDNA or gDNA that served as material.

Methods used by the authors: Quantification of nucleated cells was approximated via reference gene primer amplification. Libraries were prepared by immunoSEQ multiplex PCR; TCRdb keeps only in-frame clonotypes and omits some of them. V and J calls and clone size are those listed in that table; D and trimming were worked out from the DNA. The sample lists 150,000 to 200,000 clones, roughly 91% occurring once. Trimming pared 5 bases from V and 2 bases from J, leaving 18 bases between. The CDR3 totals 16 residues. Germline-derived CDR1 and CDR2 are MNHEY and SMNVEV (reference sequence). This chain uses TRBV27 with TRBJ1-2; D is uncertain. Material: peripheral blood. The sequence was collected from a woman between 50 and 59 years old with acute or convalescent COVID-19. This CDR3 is CASSPGRGYRNYGYTF. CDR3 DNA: TGTGCCAGCAGTCCAGGCCGGGGTTACAGAAACTATGGCTACACCTTC.